This TCR beta chain stems from a study of T cells in Graves' hyperthyroidism and ophthalmopathy. This clonotype was counted at least ten times. V shed 5 bases and J 1 base; nucleotides not matched to a gene: 7. The CDR3 contains 16 residues. CDR1 and CDR2 (germline): MDHEN, SYDVKM. TCR beta CDR3 regions were amplified from RNA. With the HTBI primer set, the TCR CDR3 went through a first round of RT-PCR. TCRdb recomputed calls from the multiplex PCR reads with MiXCR, one row per CDR3 protein. The sample contains hundreds of thousands of distinct CDR3 sequences, about 22% of which appear only once. The chain joins TRBV28 to TRBJ2-1; 8 nucleotides agree with TRBD1. This TCR derives from a woman aged 70-85 years with Graves' ophthalmopathy. The sample was blood. The CDR3, as DNA: TGTGCCAGCAGTCCTCCGGGACAGGCTTCCTACAATGAGCAGTTCTTC. Its translation: CASSPPGQASYNEQFF.